This entry lists 26 T cell receptor beta chains sequenced from one sample in a study of blood T cells in healthy people across ages (dated by TCRdb to 2014 to 2015). The receptor library was made with 5' RACE. TCRdb lists the instrument as Illumina HiSeq 2500. A second PCR of roughly 6 to 11 cycles was run with a J-beta primer mix and a sample-barcoded 5' primer. Using fastp trimming at Q25 and MiXCR clonotype assembly, TCRdb reanalyzed the public sequencing data and kept in-frame beta chains. Here each entry gathers all rows of one CDR3 protein and keeps the most common genes and DNA. Across this sample there are about 650,000 distinct CDR3 sequences, with around 32% seen only once. Clones ranked in the top ten supply over 15% of the sample. The sequenced material came from blood. Source of these receptors: a woman over 75 in good health. Donor details come from another sample of the same person, matched by shared clones.

Ten or more counts support this clonotype. The V and J genes are TRBV20-1 and TRBJ1-4; 7 positions match TRBD1. The CDR3 spans 12 residues. The V gene end was trimmed by 5 bases and the J gene end by 4 bases; junction bases not matched to a gene: 1. CDR1 is DFQATT and CDR2 is SNEGSKA in the germline V gene (reference sequence). The CDR3 loop reads CSAWDSNEKLFF. CDR3 bases: TGCAGTGCTTGGGACAGTAATGAAAAACTGTTTTTT.

This clonotype appeared many times. The V call is TRBV29-1, the J call TRBJ2-7, with 9 bases identical to TRBD1. The CDR3 consists of 13 residues. V shed 4 bases and J 7 bases; nucleotides not matched to a gene: 8. Looked up from germline, CDR1 is SQVTM and CDR2 is ANQGSEA. This CDR3 is CSVGRTGDGEQYF. For the CDR3, the DNA is TGCAGCGTTGGAAGGACAGGGGACGGTGAGCAGTACTTC.

This clonotype was counted ten times or more. The V gene is TRBV18, the J gene TRBJ2-4, with a weak D call TRBD2 (5 bases). CDR3 length equals 13 residues. Germline loops: CDR1 KGHSH, CDR2 LQKENI. Trimming took off 0 bases at V and 6 bases at J, with 6 bases between the two ends. Here the CDR3 reads CASSPPAANIQYF. In DNA, the CDR3 is TGTGCCAGCTCACCACCAGCGGCAAACATTCAGTACTTC.

This rearrangement joins TRBV7-3 to TRBJ1-4, with 7 bases fitting TRBD1. Germline V gene data show CDR1 as SGHTA and CDR2 as FQGTGA. This CDR3 region has 13 residues. V lost 5 bases to trimming and J lost 10 bases; unmatched junction nucleotides: 7. CDR3 coding DNA: TGTGCCAGCAGCCCTCAGCCAGGGGGAAAACTGTTTTTT. The encoded protein is CASSPQPGGKLFF.

This clonotype has more than one count but fewer than ten. The genes are TRBV14 and TRBJ2-2, with D possibly TRBD1 on 6 matching bases. Germline CDR1 SGHDN, CDR2 FVKESK. The CDR3 loop spans 19 amino acids. The V end lost 1 base, the J end lost 0 bases, and 18 bases lay between the germline ends. The CDR3 region has the DNA TGTGCCAGCAGCCAAGCCGGGACCGCTTGGGGGCCGAACACCGGGGAGCTGTTTTTT. Its protein is CASSQAGTAWGPNTGELFF. Based on the CDR3 plus reference TRBV14 and TRBJ2-2, the full variable domain is EAGVTQFPSHSVIEKGQTVTLRCDPISGHDNLYWYRRVMGKEIKFLLHFVKESKQDESGMPNNRFLAERTGGTYSTLKVQPAELEDSGVYFCASSQAGTAWGPNTGELFFGEGSRLTVL.

Only a few counts were recorded for this clonotype. This sequence may be a read error, since a much larger clone differs from it by one base. The chain has TRBV20-1 and TRBJ1-2; D is possibly TRBD1 (6 bases). V lost 5 bases and J lost 8, with 21 bases in between. Germline lookup yields CDR1 DFQATT and CDR2 SNEGSKA (reference sequence). The CDR3 is made up of 14 amino acids. The CDR3 nucleotides are TGCAGTGCTTATCAGGGGTTTTATCGCTACGGCTACACCTTC. Amino acid sequence: CSAYQGFYRYGYTF.

The sample holds a few counts of this clonotype. One base away lies a much larger clone, so this may be a sequencing read error. The chain is built from TRBV27 and TRBJ2-1; D remains unclear. The end of the DNA aligns better with TRBJ2-7, so the J call may be wrong. The CDR3 consists of 15 residues. Germline V gene data show CDR1 as MNHEY and CDR2 as SMNVEV (reference sequence). CDR3 bases: TGTGCCAGCAGTCGTAGCTGGAGCTCCTACAATGAGCAGTACTTC. Amino acids: CASSRSWSSYNEQYF.

This clonotype was observed many times. The V and J genes are TRBV11-2 and TRBJ2-4; 7 nucleotides line up with TRBD1. From germline, CDR1 is SGHAT and CDR2 FQNNGV. The V gene end was trimmed by 5 bases and the J gene end by 9 bases; junction bases not matched to a gene: 10. The CDR3 consists of 14 residues. The CDR3 region is CASSETRQGSIQYF. The CDR3, as DNA: TGTGCCAGCAGCGAAACCCGACAGGGAAGCATTCAGTACTTC.

This clonotype was recorded once. One end of the junction does not line up with germline, which may come from a read error. The J gene is TRBJ1-4, the V gene TRBV6-1; 8 bases fit TRBD1. The CDR3 has 15 residues. The germline CDR1 and CDR2 sequences are MNHNS and SASEGT. DNA for the CDR3: TGTGCCAGCAGTGAAGAAGGCAGGGGGCATGAAAAACGGTTTTTT. This codes for CASSEEGRGHEKRFF.

Concerning this clonotype: This may arise from a read error, as a much more abundant clone is one base away. The chain joins TRBV20-1 to TRBJ2-3; D gene unclear. CDR3 length: 15 amino acids. In germline, CDR1 is DFQATT, CDR2 SNEGSKA (reference sequence). V lost 0 bases to trimming and J lost 2 bases, with 12 bases between them. CDR3 sequence reads: CSARDSLGNTDTQYF. The CDR3, as DNA: TGCAGTGCTAGAGATTCCTTGGGGAACACAGATACGCAGTATTTT.

At least ten counts were recorded for this clonotype. This chain links TRBV28 with TRBJ2-5; 11 nucleotides align to TRBD1. CDR1 is MDHEN and CDR2 is SYDVKM in the germline V gene. With V trimmed by 3 bases and J by 4 bases, 4 bases remained unmatched. The CDR3 has 15 amino acids. DNA of the CDR3: TGTGCCAGCAGTTTTGGGACAGGGGGACGAGAGACCCAGTACTTC. Amino acids: CASSFGTGGRETQYF.

This clonotype has at least ten counts. The V call is TRBV4-3, the J call TRBJ1-1; D ambiguous. Germline CDR1 reads LGHNA; CDR2 reads YSLEER. The CDR3 length is 14 residues. Trimming removed 2 bases from V and 2 bases from J, with 9 bases in between. The CDR3 nucleotides read TGCGCCAGCAGCCAAAGGACGGCTAACACTGAAGCTTTCTTT. It is translated as CASSQRTANTEAFF.

Ten or more counts support this clonotype. The chain is built from TRBV5-1 and TRBJ2-3; 7 bases are shared with TRBD1. Germline trimming cut 3 bases from V and 4 bases from J; bases unmatched to any gene: 5. The germline V gene encodes CDR1 SGHRS and CDR2 YFSETQ. The CDR3 length is 14 residues. CDR3 bases: TGCGCCAGCAGCTACGGGACAGTTGCAGATACGCAGTATTTT. It is translated as CASSYGTVADTQYF.

The V and J genes are TRBV12-3 or TRBV12-4 and TRBJ2-3; D gene unclear. This CDR3 is built from 14 residues. V was shortened by 7 bases and J by 2 bases, with 13 bases between the two germline ends. As DNA, the CDR3 is TGTGCCAGCACCTCCGGCCTTCTCACAGATACGCAGTATTTT. Its protein product is CASTSGLLTDTQYF.

CDR3 amino acids: CSASLGTGGMGGYTF. The CDR3 bases are TGCAGTGCCAGTCTCGGGACAGGGGGCATGGGGGGCTACACCTTC. The rearrangement joins TRBV20-1 to TRBJ1-2; 12 bases match TRBD1. CDR3 length: 15 residues. Germline CDR1 is DFQATT and CDR2 is SNEGSKA (reference sequence). V lost 6 bases to trimming and J lost 8 bases; unmatched junction nucleotides: 13.

The V call is TRBV4-1, the J call TRBJ2-3; 12 bases agree with TRBD2. Germline V CDR1 and CDR2: MGHRA, YSYEKL. The CDR3 is made up of 17 amino acids. Trimming cost V 4 bases and J 4 bases; bases outside gene matches: 9. CDR3 DNA: TGCGCCAGCAGCCTGGGCGCTAGCGGGGGGGCTGCAGATACGCAGTATTTT. It yields the protein CASSLGASGGAADTQYF.

In this sample, this clonotype turned up many times. The rearrangement links TRBV7-2 to TRBJ1-1; D ambiguous. This CDR3 spans 14 amino acids. Germline loops: CDR1 SGHTA, CDR2 FQGNSA. Deletions cut 2 bases from V and 1 base from J, with 8 bases between. The CDR3: CASSLREGNTEAFF. CDR3 sequence (DNA): TGTGCCAGCAGCTTAAGGGAAGGGAACACTGAAGCTTTCTTT.

This clonotype was observed a single time. Sequence at one end of the junction differs from germline and may be a read error. The chain is built from TRBV7-6 and TRBJ2-7; tentative D call: TRBD2 (6 bases). The CDR3 sequence is 16 residues long. The germline CDR1 and CDR2 sequences are SGHVS and FNYEAQ. The CDR3, as DNA: TGTGTCAGCAGCCCTTATGGCGGGGTGAGCTTCTACGAGCAGTACTTC. Its translation is CVSSPYGGVSFYEQYF.

With regard to this clonotype: Just one base apart from a much larger clone, this may be a read error. This chain connects TRBV7-2 to TRBJ2-7; 14 bases agree with TRBD2. CDR1 is SGHTA and CDR2 is FQGNSA in the germline V gene. CDR3 size: 17 residues. V lost 3 bases and J lost 7; bases outside the gene matches: 11. The CDR3 DNA follows: TGTGCCAGCAGCTTGCCCCGACTAGCGGGGGGGAACAATGAGCAGTACTTC. Translation gives CASSLPRLAGGNNEQYF.

This chain joins TRBV7-2 and TRBJ2-1; D gene uncertain. The CDR3 runs 13 residues. Trimming stripped 1 base from V and 14 bases from J, with 15 bases between. CDR1 is SGHTA, CDR2 FQGNSA, per germline. DNA for the CDR3: TGTGCCAGCAGCTTAGTTCGGCTGCGGCTAGAGTTCTTC. Amino acids: CASSLVRLRLEFF.

In its sample, this clonotype was seen many times. This CDR3 reads CSVVVRDLRGYTF. The CDR3 region has the DNA TGCAGCGTTGTCGTCCGGGACCTTAGGGGCTACACCTTC. V gene TRBV29-1 combines with J gene TRBJ1-2; D might be TRBD1 (5 bases). Germline loops: CDR1 SQVTM, CDR2 ANQGSEA. The CDR3 loop spans 13 amino acids. Trimming took off 4 bases at V and 8 bases at J, with 17 bases between the two ends.

This clonotype was detected only a few times. The chain joins TRBV5-1 to TRBJ1-1; 8 nucleotides line up with TRBD1. CDR3 size: 16 residues. V lost 4 bases and J lost 6; bases outside the gene matches: 14. Germline CDR1 and CDR2: SGHRS and YFSETQ. CDR3 in amino acids: CASSLVAGGAFAEAFF. The CDR3 coding sequence is TGCGCCAGCAGCCTGGTCGCAGGGGGCGCCTTCGCTGAAGCTTTCTTT.

Turning to this clonotype: It may be a read error: a sequence one base away is much more abundant. The gene calls are TRBV12-3 or TRBV12-4 and TRBJ2-1; the D gene is possibly TRBD2 (6 bases). V was cut by 7 bases and J by 8 bases, with 12 bases left in between. The length of the CDR3 is 12 residues. The CDR3 coding sequence is TGTGCCAGCACCTTGCGGGGCTATGAGCAGTTCTTC. Its protein is CASTLRGYEQFF.

This clonotype was observed at least ten times. The V and J genes are TRBV12-3 or TRBV12-4 and TRBJ2-7; TRBD1 or TRBD2 may be the D gene (5 bases each). Trimming took 7 bases from V and 3 from J, leaving 10 bases between them. This CDR3 is built from 12 residues. In DNA form, the CDR3 reads TGTGCCAGCATGGGACCTAACTACGAGCAGTACTTC. It yields the protein CASMGPNYEQYF.

This clonotype came up many times. The chain couples TRBV29-1 to TRBJ1-1, with unresolved D. Trimming shortened V by 7 bases and J by 6 bases, and 18 bases separated the two germline ends. There are 13 residues in the CDR3. Per germline, CDR1 SQVTM and CDR2 ANQGSEA. In nucleotides, the CDR3 is TGCAGCGGTGACGAAAACTGGACGTCTGAAGCTTTCTTT. It encodes CSGDENWTSEAFF.

This sequence joins TRBV20-1 and TRBJ2-1; D tentatively fits TRBD1 or TRBD2 (5 bases each). The CDR3 runs to 14 residues. Looked up from germline, CDR1 is DFQATT and CDR2 is SNEGSKA (reference sequence). Between the trimmed V and J ends, which lost 1 base and 5 bases, there was a span of 12 bases. CDR3 in DNA: TGCAGTGCTAGAGGTAGGGGACCCAACAATGAGCAGTTCTTC. It specifies CSARGRGPNNEQFF.